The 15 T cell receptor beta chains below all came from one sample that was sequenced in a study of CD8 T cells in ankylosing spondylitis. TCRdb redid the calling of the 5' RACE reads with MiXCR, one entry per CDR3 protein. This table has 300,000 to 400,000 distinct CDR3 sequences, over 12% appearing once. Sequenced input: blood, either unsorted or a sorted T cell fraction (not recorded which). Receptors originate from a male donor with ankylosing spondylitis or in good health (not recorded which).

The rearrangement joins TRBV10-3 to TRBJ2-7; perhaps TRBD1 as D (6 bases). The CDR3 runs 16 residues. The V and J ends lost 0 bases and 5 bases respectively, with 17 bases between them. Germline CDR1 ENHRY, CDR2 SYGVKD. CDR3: CAISESPLLGGHEQYF. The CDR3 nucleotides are TGTGCCATCAGTGAGTCGCCCCTTTTAGGGGGACACGAGCAGTACTTC.

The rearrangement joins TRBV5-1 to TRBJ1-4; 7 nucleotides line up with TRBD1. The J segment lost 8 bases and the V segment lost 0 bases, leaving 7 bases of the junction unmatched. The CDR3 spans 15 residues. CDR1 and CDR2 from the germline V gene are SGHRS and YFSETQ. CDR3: CASSLGGGDGEKLFF. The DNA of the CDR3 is TGCGCCAGCAGCTTGGGAGGGGGCGATGGCGAAAAACTGTTTTTT.

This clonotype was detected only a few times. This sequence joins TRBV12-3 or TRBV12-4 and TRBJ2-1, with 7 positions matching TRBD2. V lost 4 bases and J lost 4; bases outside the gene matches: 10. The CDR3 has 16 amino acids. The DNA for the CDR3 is TGTGCCAGCAGTTCGGGGAGGGAGGCCCCTTACAATGAGCAGTTCTTC. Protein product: CASSSGREAPYNEQFF.

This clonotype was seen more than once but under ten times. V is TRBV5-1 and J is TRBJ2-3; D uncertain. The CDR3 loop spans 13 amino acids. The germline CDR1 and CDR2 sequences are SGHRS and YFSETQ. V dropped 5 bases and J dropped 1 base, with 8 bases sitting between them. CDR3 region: CASRKTGTDTQYF. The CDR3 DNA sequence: TGCGCCAGCAGGAAAACCGGCACAGATACGCAGTATTTT.

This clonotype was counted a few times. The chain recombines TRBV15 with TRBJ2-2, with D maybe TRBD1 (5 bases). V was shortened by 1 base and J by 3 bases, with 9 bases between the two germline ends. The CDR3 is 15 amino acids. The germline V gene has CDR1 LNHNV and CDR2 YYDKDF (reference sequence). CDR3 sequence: CATSRARVDTGELFF. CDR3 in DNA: TGTGCCACCAGCAGAGCCAGGGTTGACACCGGGGAGCTGTTTTTT.

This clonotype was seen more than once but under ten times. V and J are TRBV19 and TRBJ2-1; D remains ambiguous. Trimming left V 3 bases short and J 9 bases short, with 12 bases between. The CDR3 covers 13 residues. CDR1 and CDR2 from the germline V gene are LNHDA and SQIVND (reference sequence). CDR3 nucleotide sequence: TGTGCCAGTAGTATGCGAGGATCTCCTGAGCAGTTCTTC. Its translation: CASSMRGSPEQFF.

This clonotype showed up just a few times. This CDR3 reads CASSLAGTGFEKLFF. CDR3 coding DNA: TGTGCCAGCAGCTTAGCCGGGACAGGCTTTGAAAAACTGTTTTTT. The chain carries TRBV7-8 and TRBJ1-4; 8 nucleotides line up with TRBD1. Germline-derived CDR1 and CDR2 are SGHVS and FQNEAQ. The length of the CDR3 is 15 residues. J gave up 7 bases and V 0 bases, and 4 bases lay outside the gene matches. Based on the CDR3 plus reference TRBV7-8 and TRBJ1-4, the full variable domain is GAGVSQSPRYKVAKRGQDVALRCDPISGHVSLFWYQQALGQGPEFLTYFQNEAQLDKSGLPSDRFFAERPEGSVSTLKIQRTQQEDSAVYLCASSLAGTGFEKLFFGSGTQLSVL.

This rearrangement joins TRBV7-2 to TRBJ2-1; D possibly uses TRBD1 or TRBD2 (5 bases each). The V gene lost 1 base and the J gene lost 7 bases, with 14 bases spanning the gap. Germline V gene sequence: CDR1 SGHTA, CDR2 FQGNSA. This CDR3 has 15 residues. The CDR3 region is CASSLVGGRWNEQFF. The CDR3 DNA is TGTGCCAGCAGCTTAGTTGGGGGTCGGTGGAATGAGCAGTTCTTC. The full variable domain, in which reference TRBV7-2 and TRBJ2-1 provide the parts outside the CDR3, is GAGVSQSPSNKVTEKGKDVELRCDPISGHTALYWYRQSLGQGLEFLIYFQGNSAPDKSGLPSDRFSAERTGGSVSTLTIQRTQQEDSAVYLCASSLVGGRWNEQFFGPGTRLTVL.

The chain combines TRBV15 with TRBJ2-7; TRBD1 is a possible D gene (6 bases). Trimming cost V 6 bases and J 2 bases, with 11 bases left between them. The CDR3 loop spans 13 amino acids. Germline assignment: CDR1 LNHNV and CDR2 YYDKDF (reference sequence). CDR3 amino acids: CATSSRGTYEQYF. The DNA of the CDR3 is TGTGCCACCAGTAGCAGGGGTACCTACGAGCAGTACTTC.

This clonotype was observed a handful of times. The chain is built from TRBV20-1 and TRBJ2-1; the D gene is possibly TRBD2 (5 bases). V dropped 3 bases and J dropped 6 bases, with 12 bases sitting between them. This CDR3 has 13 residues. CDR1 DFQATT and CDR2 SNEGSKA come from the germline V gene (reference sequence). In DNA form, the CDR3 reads TGCAGTGCTAGCAACCTAGGGAGCAATGAGCAGTTCTTC. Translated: CSASNLGSNEQFF.

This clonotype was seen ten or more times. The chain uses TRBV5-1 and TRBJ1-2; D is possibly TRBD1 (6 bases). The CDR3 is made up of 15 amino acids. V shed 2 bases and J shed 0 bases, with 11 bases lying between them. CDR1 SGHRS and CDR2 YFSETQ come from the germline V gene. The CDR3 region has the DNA TGCGCCAGCAGCTTACCAGGGGATCCTAACTATGGCTACACCTTC. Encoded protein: CASSLPGDPNYGYTF.

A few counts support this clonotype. The CDR3 DNA sequence: TGCGCCAGCAGCCAAGAACCAGTGGCGGCCCAGAATGAGCAGTTCTTC. Translating gives CASSQEPVAAQNEQFF. The J gene is TRBJ2-1, the V gene TRBV4-1, with D hard to call. From germline, CDR1 is MGHRA and CDR2 YSYEKL. The V gene lost 0 bases and the J gene lost 7 bases, with 16 bases spanning the gap. This CDR3 has 16 amino acids.

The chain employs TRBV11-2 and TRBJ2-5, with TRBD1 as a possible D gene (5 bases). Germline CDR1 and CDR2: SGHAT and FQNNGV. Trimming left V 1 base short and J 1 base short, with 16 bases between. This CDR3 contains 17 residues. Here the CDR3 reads CASSLGRQTTTQETQYF. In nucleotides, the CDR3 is TGTGCCAGCAGCTTAGGGCGACAGACAACTACCCAAGAGACCCAGTACTTC.

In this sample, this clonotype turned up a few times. The DNA for the CDR3 is TGCGCCAGCAGCCAAGCGGGACTAGCGGTACCCACAGATACGCAGTATTTT. Translating it yields CASSQAGLAVPTDTQYF. V and J are TRBV4-1 and TRBJ2-3; 11 bases fit TRBD2. The length of the CDR3 is 17 residues. Germline-derived CDR1 and CDR2 are MGHRA and YSYEKL. The V segment lost 1 base and the J segment 2 bases; nucleotides outside the gene matches: 5.

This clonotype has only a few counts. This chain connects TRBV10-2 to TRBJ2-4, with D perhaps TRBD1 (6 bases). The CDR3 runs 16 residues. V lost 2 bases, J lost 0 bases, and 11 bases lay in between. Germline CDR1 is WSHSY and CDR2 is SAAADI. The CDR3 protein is CASSELQGLAKNIQYF. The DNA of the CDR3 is TGCGCCAGCAGTGAGCTGCAGGGGCTAGCCAAAAACATTCAGTACTTC.